A selection of T cell receptor beta chains follows, all from one sample in a study of cytotoxic CD8 clonotypes in ibrutinib-treated CLL. Here immunoSEQ multiplex PCR was the method, and the copy in TCRdb shows in-frame clones only, minus some. The sample includes about 49,000 clones, approximately 69% of them seen just once. The specimen comprised PBMCs, sampled after 12 months of ibrutinib treatment. The receptors here all came from a human donor with chronic lymphocytic leukemia. Both conserved end residues are part of each CDR3. A D gene is named only where the DNA matches it firmly.

TRBJ2-3	NA	TRBV7-7	CASSSGVEGTTDTQYF	TGTGCTAGCAGCTCCGGGGTGGAGGGGACCACAGATACGCAGTATTTT
TRBJ2-4	TRBD1	TRBV5-1	CASSLDGYRDRNIQYF	TGCGCCAGCAGCTTGGACGGGTACAGGGACAGAAACATTCAGTACTTC
TRBJ2-2	NA	TRBV20-1	CSARGPGELFF	TGCAGTGCTAGAGGCCCCGGGGAGCTGTTTTTT
TRBJ1-5	NA	TRBV5-1	CASSQGGTPNQPQHF	TGCGCCAGCAGCCAAGGGGGGACTCCCAATCAGCCCCAGCATTTT
TRBJ1-4	NA	TRBV5-6	CASSYHREKLFF	TGTGCCAGCAGCTACCACCGGGAAAAACTGTTTTTT
TRBJ2-2	NA	TRBV11-1	CASSLSSAPSTGELFF	TGTGCCAGCAGCTTAAGTTCGGCACCTTCTACCGGGGAGCTGTTTTTT
TRBJ1-1	TRBD1	TRBV10-2	CASSDPGQLNTEAFF	TGCGCCAGCAGTGACCCGGGACAGCTGAACACTGAAGCTTTCTTT
TRBJ2-3	NA	TRBV10-1	CASSPTSRSGTQYF	TGCGCCAGCAGCCCGACTTCGAGGTCGGGTACGCAGTATTTT
TRBJ2-6	NA	TRBV11-1	CASSLTGTLSGANVLTF	TGTGCCAGCAGCTTGACAGGGACTCTCTCTGGGGCCAACGTCCTGACTTTC
TRBJ1-5	NA	TRBV7-2	CASSLERQQGMHF	TGTGCCAGCAGCTTAGAGCGTCAGCAGGGTATGCATTTT